Each of the 9 T cell receptor beta chains below was sequenced from the same sample in a study of blood T cell repertoires in COVID-19. Libraries were prepared by immunoSEQ multiplex PCR; TCRdb keeps only in-frame clonotypes and omits some of them. The table has about 81,000 clones, about 91% seen once. Specimen: peripheral blood. The receptors derive from a woman aged 80 or over with acute or convalescent COVID-19.

V and J are TRBV18 and TRBJ2-3; D possibly corresponds to TRBD2 (6 bases). V shed 4 bases and J shed 3 bases, with 8 bases lying between them. The CDR3 sequence is 13 residues long. Per the germline V gene, CDR1 is KGHSH and CDR2 is LQKENI. The CDR3 here is CASSRRGTDTQYF. The CDR3 DNA is TGTGCCAGCTCACGGAGGGGAACAGATACGCAGTATTTT.

The rearrangement uses TRBV9 and TRBJ2-1; 8 bases are a match to TRBD2. Germline trimming cut 4 bases from V and 7 bases from J; bases unmatched to any gene: 13. Per germline, CDR1 SGDLS and CDR2 YYNGEE. This CDR3 has 16 residues. The DNA for the CDR3 is TGTGCCAGCAGCCCTAGAGCGGGGGCCAAATTTAATGAGCAGTTCTTC. It is translated as CASSPRAGAKFNEQFF.

This chain uses TRBV5-4 with TRBJ2-1; 9 positions agree with TRBD1. The CDR3 consists of 15 residues. The germline V gene encodes CDR1 SGHNT and CDR2 YYREEE (reference sequence). The V and J ends lost 2 bases and 4 bases, in that order; junction bases with no gene match: 4. The CDR3: CASSLIGQGYNEQFF. CDR3 bases: TGTGCCAGCAGCTTAATTGGACAGGGGTACAATGAGCAGTTCTTC.

In its sample, this clone was seen a few times. The same CDR3 can be traced to other DNA sequences in this sample. The V gene is TRBV4-3, the J gene TRBJ1-2, with a possible D match to TRBD1 (5 bases). V lost 0 bases to trimming and J lost 4 bases, with 12 bases between them. CDR3 length equals 15 residues. Germline values: CDR1 LGHNA, CDR2 YSLEER. CDR3 DNA sequence: TGCGCCAGCAGCCAAGATCGGGGGATCGGCTATGGCTACACCTTC. Translating it yields CASSQDRGIGYGYTF.

This chain joins TRBV7-3 and TRBJ2-1, with D perhaps matching TRBD1 (5 bases). The CDR3 is 14 amino acids. Trimming removed 2 bases at V and 9 bases at J, with 14 bases between. Germline CDR1 SGHTA, CDR2 FQGTGA. CDR3 DNA sequence: TGTGCCAGCAGCTTAGATCCAGGGTCCGGTGAGCAGTTCTTC. Protein: CASSLDPGSGEQFF.

In its sample, this clone was seen a few times. The chain couples TRBV18 to TRBJ2-3; TRBD1 might be the D (6 bases). The germline V gene has CDR1 KGHSH and CDR2 LQKENI. This CDR3 region has 11 residues. Trimming left V 6 bases short and J 7 bases short, with 8 bases between. Here the CDR3 reads CASSDSYTQYF. The DNA of the CDR3 is TGTGCCAGCTCGGACAGTTATACGCAGTATTTT.

The rearrangement links TRBV29-1 to TRBJ2-3, with TRBD2 matching 8 bases. Trimming cost V 6 bases and J 0 bases; bases outside gene matches: 2. The CDR3 extends over 13 amino acids. Germline-derived CDR1 and CDR2 are SQVTM and ANQGSEA. CDR3 DNA: TGCAGCGTCCGGGGGGGGAGCACAGATACGCAGTATTTT. It encodes CSVRGGSTDTQYF.

This chain uses TRBV11-3 with TRBJ1-4; D is unresolved. V was clipped by 5 bases and J by 9 bases, with 13 bases between them. CDR1 is SGHNT and CDR2 is YENEEA in the germline V gene. The CDR3 extends over 13 amino acids. The CDR3 coding sequence is TGTGCCAGCAGCCCCCCCCCGACTAAAAAACTGTTTTTT. It is translated as CASSPPPTKKLFF.

Only one count was recorded for this clone. The chain carries TRBV3-1 (or the pseudogene TRBV3-2) and TRBJ2-3; no clear D. Germline values: CDR1 LGHDT, CDR2 YNNKEL (reference sequence). This CDR3 is built from 16 residues. V lost 0 bases and J lost 2, with 12 bases in between. This CDR3 reads CASSQDSSRATDTQYF. The CDR3 DNA follows: TGTGCCAGCAGCCAAGATTCCTCTCGAGCCACAGATACGCAGTATTTT.